This TCR beta chain was sequenced in a study of blood T cell repertoires in COVID-19. Study-wide background: Samples representing acute and convalescent COVID-19 were sourced from the United States, Italy and Spain. Nucleic acid was either cDNA or gDNA, and it came from T cells, B-cell-depleted T cells, or PBMCs.

Original analysis: From reference gene primer amplification, estimates of nucleated cell counts were derived. Profiled with immunoSEQ multiplex PCR; TCRdb holds only in-frame clones, not every one. Clone size and the V and J calls come from that table; the DNA yielded D and trimming. This table holds about 100,000 clones, roughly 89% found once. The CDR3 is 13 amino acids. In germline, CDR1 is MNHEY, CDR2 SVGEGT. The V end was cut by 5 bases, the J end by 2 bases, with 10 bases between. In its sample, this clone was seen a few times. The V call is TRBV6-2 or TRBV6-3, the J call TRBJ2-7, with D maybe TRBD2 (5 bases). The sequence came from a human donor in a cohort sampled during active COVID-19. The sequenced sample was peripheral blood. CDR3 region: CASSVSVAYEQYF. In DNA, the CDR3 is TGTGCCAGCAGTGTTAGCGTGGCCTACGAGCAGTACTTC.